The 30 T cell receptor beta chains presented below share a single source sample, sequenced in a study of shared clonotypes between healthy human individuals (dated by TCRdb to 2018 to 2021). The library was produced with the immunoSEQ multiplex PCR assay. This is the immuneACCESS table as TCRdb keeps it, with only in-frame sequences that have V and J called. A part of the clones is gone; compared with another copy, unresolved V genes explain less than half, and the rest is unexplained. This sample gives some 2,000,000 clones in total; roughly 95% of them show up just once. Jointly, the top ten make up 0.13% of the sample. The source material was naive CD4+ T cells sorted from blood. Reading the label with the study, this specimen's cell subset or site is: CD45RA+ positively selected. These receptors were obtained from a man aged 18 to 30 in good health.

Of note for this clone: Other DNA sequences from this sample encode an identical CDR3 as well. CDR3 DNA sequence: TGTGCCAGCTCGCAGGGGGGTACTGAAGCTTTCTTT. Protein sequence: CASSQGGTEAFF. The genes are TRBV18 and TRBJ1-1; TRBD1 aligns across 7 bases. J gave up 5 bases and V 6 bases, and 3 bases lay outside the gene matches. The CDR3 loop spans 12 amino acids. Looked up from germline, CDR1 is KGHSH and CDR2 is LQKENI.

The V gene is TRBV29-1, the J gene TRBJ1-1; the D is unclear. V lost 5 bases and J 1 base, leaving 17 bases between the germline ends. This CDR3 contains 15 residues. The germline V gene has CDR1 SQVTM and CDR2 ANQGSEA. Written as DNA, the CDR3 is TGCAGCGTTCATAGACGCCCAGAGGAGAACACTGAAGCTTTCTTT. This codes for CSVHRRPEENTEAFF. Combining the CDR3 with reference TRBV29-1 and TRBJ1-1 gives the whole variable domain SAVISQKPSRDICQRGTSLTIQCQVDSQVTMMFWYRQQPGQSLTLIATANQGSEATYESGFVIDKFPISRPNLTFSTLTVSNMSPEDSSIYLCSVHRRPEENTEAFFGQGTRLTVV.

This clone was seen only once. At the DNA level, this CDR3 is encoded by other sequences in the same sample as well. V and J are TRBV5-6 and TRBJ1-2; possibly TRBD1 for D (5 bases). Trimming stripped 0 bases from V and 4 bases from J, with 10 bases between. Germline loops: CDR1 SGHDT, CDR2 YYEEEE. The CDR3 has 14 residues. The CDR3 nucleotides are TGTGCCAGCAGCTTGGAGGGGCTCGGCTATGGCTACACCTTC. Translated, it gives CASSLEGLGYGYTF.

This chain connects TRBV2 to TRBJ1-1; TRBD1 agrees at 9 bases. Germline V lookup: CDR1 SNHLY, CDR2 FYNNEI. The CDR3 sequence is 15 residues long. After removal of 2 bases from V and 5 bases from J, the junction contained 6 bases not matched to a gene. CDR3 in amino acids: CASSESNRGRTEAFF. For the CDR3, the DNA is TGTGCCAGCAGTGAATCGAACAGGGGGCGTACTGAAGCTTTCTTT.

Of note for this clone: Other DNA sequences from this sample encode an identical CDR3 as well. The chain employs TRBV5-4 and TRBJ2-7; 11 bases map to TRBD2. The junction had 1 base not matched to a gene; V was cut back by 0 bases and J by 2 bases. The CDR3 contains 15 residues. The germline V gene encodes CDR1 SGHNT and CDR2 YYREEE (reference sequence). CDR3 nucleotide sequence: TGTGCCAGCAGCTTGGGACTAGCGGGGACCTACGAGCAGTACTTC. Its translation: CASSLGLAGTYEQYF.

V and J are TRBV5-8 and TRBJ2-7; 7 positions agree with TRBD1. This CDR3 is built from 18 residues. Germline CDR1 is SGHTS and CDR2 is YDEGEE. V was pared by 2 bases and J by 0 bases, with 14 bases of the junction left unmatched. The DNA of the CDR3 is TGTGCCAGCAGCTTCCGACAGGGTAGGGTGGGGATCTCCTACGAGCAGTACTTC. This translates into CASSFRQGRVGISYEQYF.

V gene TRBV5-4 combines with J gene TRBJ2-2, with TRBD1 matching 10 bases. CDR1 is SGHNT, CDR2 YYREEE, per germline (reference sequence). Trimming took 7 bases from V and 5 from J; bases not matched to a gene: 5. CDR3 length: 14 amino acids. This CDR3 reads CASSRTGGTGELFF. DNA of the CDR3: TGTGCCAGCTCCAGGACAGGGGGGACCGGGGAGCTGTTTTTT.

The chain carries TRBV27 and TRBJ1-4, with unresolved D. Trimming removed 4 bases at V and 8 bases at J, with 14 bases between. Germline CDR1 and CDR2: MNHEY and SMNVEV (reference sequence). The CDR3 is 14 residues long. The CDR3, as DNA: TGTGCCAGCAGTTCATCCAGGCCCGTCGAAAAACTGTTTTTT. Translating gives CASSSSRPVEKLFF.

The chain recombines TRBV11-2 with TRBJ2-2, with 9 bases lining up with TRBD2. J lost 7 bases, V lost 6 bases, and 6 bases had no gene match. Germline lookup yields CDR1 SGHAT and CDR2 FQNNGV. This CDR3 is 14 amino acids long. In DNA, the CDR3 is TGTGCCAGCAGACAACTAGCGGGCATCGGGGAGCTGTTTTTT. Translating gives CASRQLAGIGELFF.

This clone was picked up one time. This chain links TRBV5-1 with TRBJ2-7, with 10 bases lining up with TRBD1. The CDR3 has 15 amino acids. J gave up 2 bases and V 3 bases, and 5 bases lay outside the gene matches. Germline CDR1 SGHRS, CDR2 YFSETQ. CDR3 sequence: CASSSAGTGAYEQYF. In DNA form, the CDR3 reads TGCGCCAGCAGCTCGGCCGGGACAGGGGCCTACGAGCAGTACTTC.

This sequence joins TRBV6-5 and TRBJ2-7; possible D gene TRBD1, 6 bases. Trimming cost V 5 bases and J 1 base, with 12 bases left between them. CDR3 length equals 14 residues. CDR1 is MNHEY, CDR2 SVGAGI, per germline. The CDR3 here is CASSPEGGSYEQYF. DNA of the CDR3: TGTGCCAGCAGTCCAGAAGGGGGTTCCTACGAGCAGTACTTC.

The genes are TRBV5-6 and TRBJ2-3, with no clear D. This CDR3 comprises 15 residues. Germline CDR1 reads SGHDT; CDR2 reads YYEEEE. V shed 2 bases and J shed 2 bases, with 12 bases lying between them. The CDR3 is CASSLGLGFTDTQYF. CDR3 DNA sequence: TGTGCCAGCAGCTTAGGGTTAGGATTCACAGATACGCAGTATTTT.

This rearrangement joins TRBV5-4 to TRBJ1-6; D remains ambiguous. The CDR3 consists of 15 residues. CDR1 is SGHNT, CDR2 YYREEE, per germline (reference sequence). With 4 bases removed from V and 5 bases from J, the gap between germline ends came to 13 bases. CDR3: CASSVMIGDNSPLHF. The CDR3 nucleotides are TGTGCCAGCAGCGTTATGATCGGGGATAATTCACCCCTCCACTTT.

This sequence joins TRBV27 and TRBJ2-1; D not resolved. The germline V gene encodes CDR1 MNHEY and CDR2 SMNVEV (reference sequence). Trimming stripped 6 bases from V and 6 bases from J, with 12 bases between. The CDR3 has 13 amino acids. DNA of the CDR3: TGTGCCAGCAGCCCGATCGGGTCCAATGAGCAGTTCTTC. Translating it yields CASSPIGSNEQFF.

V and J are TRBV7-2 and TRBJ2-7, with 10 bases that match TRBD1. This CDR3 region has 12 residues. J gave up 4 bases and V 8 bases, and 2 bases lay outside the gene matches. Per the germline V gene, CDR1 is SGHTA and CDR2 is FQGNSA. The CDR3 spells CASADRGYEQYF. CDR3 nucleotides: TGTGCCAGCGCGGACAGGGGGTACGAGCAGTACTTC.

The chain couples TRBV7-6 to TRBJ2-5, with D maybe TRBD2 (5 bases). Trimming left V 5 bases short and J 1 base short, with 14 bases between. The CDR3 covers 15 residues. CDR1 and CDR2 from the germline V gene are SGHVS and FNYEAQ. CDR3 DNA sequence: TGTGCCAGCAGCGCTCGGTTCAGCGGCCAAGAGACCCAGTACTTC. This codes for CASSARFSGQETQYF.

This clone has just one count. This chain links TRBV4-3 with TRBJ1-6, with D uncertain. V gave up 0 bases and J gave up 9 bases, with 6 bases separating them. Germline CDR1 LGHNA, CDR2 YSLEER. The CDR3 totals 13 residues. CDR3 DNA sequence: TGCGCCAGCAGCCAAGAAGGAAGTTCACCCCTCCACTTT. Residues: CASSQEGSSPLHF.

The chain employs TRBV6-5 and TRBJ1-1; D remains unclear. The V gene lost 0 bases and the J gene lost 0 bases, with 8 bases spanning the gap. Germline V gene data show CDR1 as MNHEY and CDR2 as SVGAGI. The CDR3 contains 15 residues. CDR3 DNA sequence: TGTGCCAGCAGTTACTCTTGGGATATGAACACTGAAGCTTTCTTT. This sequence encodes CASSYSWDMNTEAFF.

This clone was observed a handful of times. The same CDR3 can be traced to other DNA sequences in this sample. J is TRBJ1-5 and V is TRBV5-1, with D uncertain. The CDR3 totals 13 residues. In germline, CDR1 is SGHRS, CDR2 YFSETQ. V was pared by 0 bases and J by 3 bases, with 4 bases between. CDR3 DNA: TGCGCCAGCAGCTTGGGGTCCAATCAGCCCCAGCATTTT. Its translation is CASSLGSNQPQHF.

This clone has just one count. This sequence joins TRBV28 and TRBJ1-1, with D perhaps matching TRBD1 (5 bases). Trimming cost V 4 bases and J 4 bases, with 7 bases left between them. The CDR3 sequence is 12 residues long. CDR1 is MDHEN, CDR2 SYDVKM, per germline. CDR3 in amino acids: CASSSRATEAFF. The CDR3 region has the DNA TGTGCCAGCAGTTCCAGGGCCACTGAAGCTTTCTTT. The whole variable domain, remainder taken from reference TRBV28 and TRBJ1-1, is DVKVTQSSRYLVKRTGEKVFLECVQDMDHENMFWYRQDPGLGLRLIYFSYDVKMKEKGDIPEGYSVSREKKERFSLILESASTNQTSMYLCASSSRATEAFFGQGTRLTVV.

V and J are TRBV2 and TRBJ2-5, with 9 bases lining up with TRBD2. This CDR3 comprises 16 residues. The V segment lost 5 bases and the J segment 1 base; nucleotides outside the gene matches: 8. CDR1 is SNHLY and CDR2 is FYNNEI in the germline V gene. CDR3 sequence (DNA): TGTGCCAGCAGTTCCTGGGCGGGGGGGCCCCAAGAGACCCAGTACTTC. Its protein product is CASSSWAGGPQETQYF.

Here the CDR3 DNA reads TGTGCCATCAGTGAGTCGGGGGGGCCCGGCTACACCTTC. This encodes CAISESGGPGYTF. The chain carries TRBV10-3 and TRBJ1-2; maybe TRBD1 (6 bases). CDR3 size: 13 residues. Trimming removed 0 bases from V and 8 bases from J, with 10 bases in between. Germline V gene sequence: CDR1 ENHRY, CDR2 SYGVKD.

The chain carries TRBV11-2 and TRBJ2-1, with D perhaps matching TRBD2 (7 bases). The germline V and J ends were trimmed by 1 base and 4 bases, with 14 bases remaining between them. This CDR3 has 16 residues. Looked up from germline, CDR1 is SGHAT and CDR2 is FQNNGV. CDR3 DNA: TGTGCCAGCAGCTTAGGGATGGGGAGGGGGTACAATGAGCAGTTCTTC. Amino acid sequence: CASSLGMGRGYNEQFF.

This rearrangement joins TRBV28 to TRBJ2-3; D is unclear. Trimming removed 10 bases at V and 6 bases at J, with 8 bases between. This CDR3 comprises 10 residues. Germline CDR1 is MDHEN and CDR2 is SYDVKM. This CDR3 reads CATSGDTQYF. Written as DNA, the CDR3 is TGTGCCACCTCCGGGGATACGCAGTATTTT.

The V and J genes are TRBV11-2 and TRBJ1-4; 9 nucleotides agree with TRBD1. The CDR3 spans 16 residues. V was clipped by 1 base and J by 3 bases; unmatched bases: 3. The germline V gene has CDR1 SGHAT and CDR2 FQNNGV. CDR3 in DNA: TGTGCCAGCAGCTTAGCGACAGGGGGGCCTAATGAAAAACTGTTTTTT. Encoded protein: CASSLATGGPNEKLFF. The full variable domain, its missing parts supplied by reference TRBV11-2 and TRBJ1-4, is EAGVAQSPRYKIIEKRQSVAFWCNPISGHATLYWYQQILGQGPKLLIQFQNNGVVDDSQLPKDRFSAERLKGVDSTLKIQPAKLEDSAVYLCASSLATGGPNEKLFFGSGTQLSVL.

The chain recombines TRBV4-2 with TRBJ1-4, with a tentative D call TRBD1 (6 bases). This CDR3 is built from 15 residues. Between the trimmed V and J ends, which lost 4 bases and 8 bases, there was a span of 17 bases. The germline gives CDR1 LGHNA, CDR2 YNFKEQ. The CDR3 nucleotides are TGTGCCAGCAGCCGAGAGGAACAGGGCGGAGAAAAACTGTTTTTT. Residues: CASSREEQGGEKLFF.

As DNA, the CDR3 is TGTGCCAGCAGCCGGTCCCGGGACTATCTCGCCGACCAGTACTTC. Translating gives CASSRSRDYLADQYF. The chain uses TRBV4-2 and TRBJ2-5, with 7 bases matching TRBD2. CDR1 and CDR2 from the germline V gene are LGHNA and YNFKEQ. J lost 10 bases, V lost 4 bases, and 15 bases had no gene match. CDR3 length: 15 amino acids.

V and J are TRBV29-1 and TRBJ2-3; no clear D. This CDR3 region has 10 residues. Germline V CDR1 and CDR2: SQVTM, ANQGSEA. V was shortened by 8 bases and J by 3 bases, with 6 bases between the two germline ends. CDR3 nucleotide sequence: TGCAGCACTGGGACAGATACGCAGTATTTT. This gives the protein CSTGTDTQYF.

The CDR3 DNA is TGTGCCAGCAGCTTAGCGGGCGGGGTTAACACCGGGGAGCTGTTTTTT. Translated, it gives CASSLAGGVNTGELFF. The chain has TRBV7-6 and TRBJ2-2; possibly TRBD2 for D (6 bases). The germline CDR1 and CDR2 sequences are SGHVS and FNYEAQ. The CDR3 loop spans 16 amino acids. The V end lost 0 bases, the J end lost 2 bases, and 10 bases lay between the germline ends.

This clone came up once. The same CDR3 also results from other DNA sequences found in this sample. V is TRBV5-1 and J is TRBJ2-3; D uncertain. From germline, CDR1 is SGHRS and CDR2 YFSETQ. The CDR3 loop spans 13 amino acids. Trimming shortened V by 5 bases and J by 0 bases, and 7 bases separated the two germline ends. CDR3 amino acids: CASRTASTDTQYF. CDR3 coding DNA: TGCGCCAGCAGGACCGCCAGCACAGATACGCAGTATTTT.